This T cell receptor beta chain was observed in a study of blood T cell repertoires in COVID-19. On the study more broadly: Material from acute and convalescent COVID-19 was sourced from the United States, Italy and Spain.

The CDR3 totals 13 residues. Germline-derived CDR1 and CDR2 are MNHEY and SVGAGI. Trimming pared 6 bases from V and 4 bases from J, leaving 11 bases between. Seattle patient enrollment occurred during active infection, with longitudinal follow-up thereafter. Assay used: immunoSEQ multiplex PCR; TCRdb lists only in-frame clones, some missing. The sample lists some 170,000 clones; approximately 90% were seen once. The origin of this receptor is a woman in her 70s with COVID-19, enrolled during active disease. The source material was peripheral blood. The chain joins TRBV6-5 to TRBJ2-3, with D possibly TRBD1 on 6 matching bases. The CDR3 DNA is TGTGCCAGCAGCCTACAGGGTCCAGATACGCAGTATTTT. Amino acid sequence: CASSLQGPDTQYF.